The clone carrying this TCR beta chain has only a few counts. Its cognate antigen is unknown. From the reads, TCRdb called clonotypes with MiXCR, one entry per CDR3 protein. The data show fewer than 950,000 distinct CDR3 sequences, about 31% seen once. The sample originates from a study of T cell repertoires in cytomegalovirus infection. Across the study: Through public TCR beta signatures, both CMV infection and matching HLA type were indicated.

Study results and caveats: There were HLA-C-restricted CMV-specific TCR beta clonotypes dominating the ex vivo response. Totalled public TCR beta family frequency picked out people who carried CMV plus the relevant HLA.

There are 16 residues in the CDR3. V lost 4 bases and J lost 0, with 13 bases in between. Per germline, CDR1 MNHEY and CDR2 SMNVEV (reference sequence). This chain links TRBV27 with TRBJ2-1; perhaps TRBD1 as D (5 bases). This sequence originates from a human donor in good health (CMV status not recorded). Some clones in this sample may be carry-over from other donors' samples. The specimen comprised cultured CD8+ T cells from PBMCs, sampled from culture after CMV antigen stimulation. In DNA, the CDR3 is TGTGCCAGCAGTTACAGGTCCCCGAGCTCCTACAATGAGCAGTTCTTC. As protein: CASSYRSPSSYNEQFF.